This passage covers 9 T cell receptor beta chains from one sample sequenced in a study of cytomegalovirus exposure and HLA in healthy donors (dated 2017 in TCRdb). The receptor library was made with the immunoSEQ multiplex PCR assay. For the multiplex PCR, a mixture combining 60 forward primers for TCR Vbeta segments and 13 reverse primers for TCR Jbeta segments was used. TCRdb carries this immuneACCESS record with in-frame sequences only. Its versions omit some clonotypes, under half of them owing to an unresolved V gene in the studies checked, with the rest unexplained. Recorded for this sample are about 160,000 clones; 80% to 85% of them occurred a single time. Less than 5% of the sample is taken by the ten largest. The specimen sequenced was PBMCs. These receptor sequences come from a man over 45 in good health and CMV-seropositive.

The V and J genes are TRBV4-1 and TRBJ2-7; possibly TRBD1 for D (6 bases). CDR3 length equals 13 residues. The ends were cut back, 6 bases at V and 2 bases at J, with 11 bases in the middle. Per germline, CDR1 MGHRA and CDR2 YSYEKL. The DNA for the CDR3 is TGCGCCAGCAGTCTTAGGACAGCCTACGAGCAGTACTTC. Protein product: CASSLRTAYEQYF.

This rearrangement joins TRBV7-9 to TRBJ1-2; 7 bases align to TRBD1. This CDR3 is built from 14 residues. Unmatched junction bases numbered 7, after V lost 1 base and J lost 8 bases. Germline V CDR1 and CDR2: SEHNR, FQNEAQ (reference sequence). This chain's CDR3 is CASSLGQGPMGYTF. DNA of the CDR3: TGTGCCAGCAGCTTAGGACAGGGACCCATGGGCTACACCTTC.

This clone showed up just once. This sequence joins TRBV4-2 and TRBJ1-3; D is possibly TRBD1 (5 bases). The CDR3 spans 17 residues. V was shortened by 1 base and J by 0 bases, with 13 bases between the two germline ends. Per germline, CDR1 LGHNA and CDR2 YNFKEQ. This CDR3 is CASSQVDSRLSGNTIYF. CDR3 sequence (DNA): TGTGCCAGCAGCCAAGTCGACAGCCGTCTCTCTGGAAACACCATATATTTT.

The rearrangement joins TRBV27 to TRBJ1-4; possibly TRBD1 for D (6 bases). The CDR3 runs 13 residues. V was shortened by 7 bases and J by 7 bases, with 13 bases between the two germline ends. Germline V gene sequence: CDR1 MNHEY, CDR2 SMNVEV (reference sequence). The CDR3 reads CASTTGWGEKLFF. Here the CDR3 DNA reads TGTGCCAGCACTACAGGGTGGGGTGAAAAACTGTTTTTT.

The gene calls are TRBV7-2 and TRBJ2-3; no reliable D call. V was pared by 0 bases and J by 4 bases, with 11 bases between. The V gene's germline CDR1 is SGHTA and CDR2 FQGNSA. The CDR3 contains 15 residues. CDR3 protein: CASSLALASSDTQYF. CDR3 nucleotide sequence: TGTGCCAGCAGCTTAGCGCTGGCTAGTTCAGATACGCAGTATTTT.

V is TRBV7-6 and J is TRBJ1-4; possibly TRBD1 for D (6 bases). Germline V gives CDR1 SGHVS, CDR2 FNYEAQ. The CDR3 length is 15 residues. Trimming took 4 bases from V and 7 from J, leaving 16 bases between them. The CDR3 coding sequence is TGTGCCAGCAGCTCACCGGGACACACGGGTGAAAAACTGTTTTTT. Its translation is CASSSPGHTGEKLFF.

The chain combines TRBV4-1 with TRBJ1-5; 7 bases line up with TRBD1. Unmatched junction bases numbered 6, after V lost 4 bases and J lost 0 bases. Germline-derived CDR1 and CDR2 are MGHRA and YSYEKL. This CDR3 comprises 16 residues. The CDR3 reads CASSLRDRDSNQPQHF. For the CDR3, the DNA is TGCGCCAGCAGCCTCCGGGACAGAGATAGCAATCAGCCCCAGCATTTT.

This chain links TRBV10-1 with TRBJ2-1; 9 nucleotides agree with TRBD2. CDR1 is WNHNN, CDR2 SYGVQD, per germline (reference sequence). V lost 9 bases and J lost 6; bases outside the gene matches: 9. The CDR3 runs 14 residues. The CDR3 protein is CARGRLAGFNEQFF. The CDR3 nucleotides are TGCGCCAGGGGTCGCCTAGCGGGATTCAATGAGCAGTTCTTC.

In its sample, this clone was seen once. This chain links TRBV9 with TRBJ1-6; perhaps TRBD1 as D (6 bases). This CDR3 has 15 amino acids. CDR1 is SGDLS and CDR2 is YYNGEE in the germline V gene. The ends were cut back, 3 bases at V and 7 bases at J, with 14 bases in the middle. CDR3: CASSATGTPNSPLHF. In nucleotides, the CDR3 is TGTGCCAGCAGCGCTACCGGGACACCAAATTCACCCCTCCACTTT.